This T cell receptor (beta chain) was captured in a study of T cell clones after liver transplantation (dated by TCRdb to about 2019). Regarding the complete study: Samples were obtained from ITN030ST, a randomized trial in which withdrawal of immunosuppression was attempted within 2 years of liver transplantation. Of the eight recipients, a few were HCV-positive, while the remaining recipients had been transplanted for non-autoimmune, non-viral indications. Tolerance was defined as complete immunosuppression withdrawal for at least one year with no rise in liver enzymes beyond twice the upper limit of normal. Donor-reactive T cell clones were identified using TCRbeta sequencing after a pre-transplant mixed lymphocyte reaction and were then followed in post-transplant blood. Until randomization at 12-24 months post-transplant, subjects were given standard immunosuppression, with no induction therapy. Of the 8 liver transplant recipients making up the studied cohort, 3 were classified as tolerant and 5 as non-tolerant. Blood samples were collected pre-transplant, then pre-randomization ahead of withdrawal, and finally post-randomization once withdrawal had either been completed or failed. Third party-reactive TCRbeta sequences were also identified from pre-transplant MLRs to serve as an antigen-independent comparator for donor-reactive sequences. What the work shows at the level of the full study, not this receptor alone: Once repertoire turnover was taken into account, donor-reactive detection showed a significant reduction for CD4 in 7 of 8 subjects and for CD8 in 8 of 8. In a couple of subjects, low numbers of available donor cells limited the measurable donor-reactive repertoire. Circulating donor-reactive CD4 TCRbeta sequences fell significantly post-transplant in most of the 8 subjects, irrespective of tolerance or HCV status. A greater decline was seen for donor-reactive sequences than for third party-reactive sequences, suggesting partial antigen-specific deletion unrelated to withdrawal success. Because of small, heterogeneous patient numbers and non-standardized post-transplant time points, the conclusions were only preliminary. Because no allograft tissue specimens were available, donor-reactive T cells may have migrated into the graft instead of being deleted.

Thawed unstimulated PBMCs were stained for CD3, CD4 and CD8 and FACS-sorted into CD3+CD4+ and CD3+CD8+ populations. Randomization to immunosuppression withdrawal applied to every one of the 8 studied subjects. The Qiagen DNeasy Blood and Tissue Kit was used to isolate genomic DNA. Comments on this clone: The specificity of this receptor is unknown. The input lacks base qualities; no much larger clone sits a single base away.

From a lookup of the germline V gene, CDR1 and CDR2 are SQVTM and ANQGSEA. The cysteine opens and the phenylalanine closes a CDR3 of 14 amino acids. Only the CDR3 DNA stays, 42 bases, in frame from base 1. The trim is 5 bases for V and 4 bases for J, with a gap of 17 bases between the germline ends. Frozen genomic DNA underwent high-throughput TCRbeta CDR3 sequencing by immunoSEQ, including PCR amplification, mapping, bias correction and internal controls. The paper's processing steps were these. Productive rearrangements were retained, and unique TCRbeta sequences were defined by the CDR3 nucleotide sequence together with the V and J gene. For a sequence to be called donor-reactive, it needed a frequency of at least 0.01% and at least 5-fold expansion in CFSE-low cells compared with unstimulated pre-transplant cells. Minimum frequency thresholds were set for each subject based on the unstimulated sample with the lowest template count, ensuring at least 90% detection power. Jensen-Shannon divergence between the top 1000 TCRbeta sequences post-transplant and pre-transplant was used to measure repertoire turnover. Two-sided Fisher's exact tests were used to test for changes in how often donor-reactive sequences were detected. TCRdb mirrors the immuneACCESS table, restricted to in-frame sequences. Some clones are absent from its copies; in checked studies, under half trace to an unresolved V gene, and the reason for the others is unknown. The V and J calls and clone size were taken over from that table, and D and trimming were inferred from the DNA. For this sample there are around 110,000 clones; 90% appear just once. Of the sample, approximately 0.88% is held by the ten largest clones.

The TCR was taken from a human patient who received a liver transplant. It is possible that, after a transplant, some T cells come from the graft donor. Specimen: CD4+ T cells from blood, collected 12 months after liver transplant. This sequence uses TRBV29-1 and TRBJ2-5, and possibly TRBD2, on 5 matching bases. Here is the DNA: TGCAGCGTTATCCGGGGAACGGGCCGAGAGACCCAGTACTTC. Its protein reads: CSVIRGTGRETQYF.